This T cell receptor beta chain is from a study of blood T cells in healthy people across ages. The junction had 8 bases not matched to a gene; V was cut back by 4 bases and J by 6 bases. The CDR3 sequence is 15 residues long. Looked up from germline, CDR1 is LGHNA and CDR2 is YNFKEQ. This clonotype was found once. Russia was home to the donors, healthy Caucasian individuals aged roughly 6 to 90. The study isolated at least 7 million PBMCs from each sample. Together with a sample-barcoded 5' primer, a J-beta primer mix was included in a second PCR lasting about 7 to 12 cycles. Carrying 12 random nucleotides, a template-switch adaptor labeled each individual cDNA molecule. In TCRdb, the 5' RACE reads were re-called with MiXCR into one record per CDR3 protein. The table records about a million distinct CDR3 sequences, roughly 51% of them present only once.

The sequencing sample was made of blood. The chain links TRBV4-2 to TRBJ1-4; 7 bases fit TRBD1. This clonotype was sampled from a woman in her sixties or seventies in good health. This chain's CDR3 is CASSPPTGSHEKLFF. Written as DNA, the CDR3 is TGTGCCAGCAGCCCTCCGACAGGGAGCCATGAAAAACTGTTTTTT.